Listed below are T cell receptor beta chains from one sample, sequenced in a study of OX40 agonist ivuxolimab in advanced cancers. The data were produced by immunoSEQ multiplex PCR, yet TCRdb's version contains in-frame clones alone and is incomplete. The sample carries 75,000 to 80,000 clones, about 83% recorded once. The sequences come from CD4+ or CD8+ T cells sorted from blood, collected in a trial of the OX40 agonist ivuxolimab. The receptors shown here come from an adult with an advanced solid tumor such as melanoma, head and neck, liver or kidney cancer. Each CDR3 is given with its conserved first and last residue. D genes are given only for firm matches. Size is stated for part of the rows, as once, few or many counts, or as a class when the clone is expanded.

J: TRBJ2-2
size: .
V: TRBV5-1
D: .
DNA: TGCGCCAGCAGCTTTTCGGACACCGGGGAGCTGTTTTTT
CDR3: CASSFSDTGELFF

J: TRBJ2-3
size: .
V: TRBV7-2
D: .
DNA: TGTGCCAGCAGCTTTAGGGGAGGGGGGACAGATACGCAGTATTTT
CDR3: CASSFRGGGTDTQYF

J: TRBJ1-5
size: .
V: TRBV6-1
D: .
DNA: TGTGCCAGCAGTGAAGCTGCTAGTAATCAGCCCCAGCATTTT
CDR3: CASSEAASNQPQHF

J: TRBJ1-3
size: once
V: TRBV13
D: .
DNA: TGTGCCAGCAGCCGGGGGGAGAGGGCTGGAAACACCATATATTTT
CDR3: CASSRGERAGNTIYF

J: TRBJ2-2
size: once
V: TRBV5-8
D: .
DNA: TGTGCCAGCAGCTTGCGAGGAAGTTACACCGGGGAGCTGTTTTTT
CDR3: CASSLRGSYTGELFF

J: TRBJ2-7
size: .
V: TRBV28
D: .
DNA: TGTGCCAGCACTGGCTCGGGGGTCAGTCTGGCGGGCGAGCAGTACTTC
CDR3: CASTGSGVSLAGEQYF

J: TRBJ1-2
size: .
V: TRBV29-1
D: .
DNA: TGCAGCGTTTCATCTGACGGATATGGCTACACCTTC
CDR3: CSVSSDGYGYTF

J: TRBJ2-3
size: .
V: TRBV9
D: .
DNA: TGTGCCAGCAGCGCCAGAGGGCCAACGATGGGCACAGATACGCAGTATTTT
CDR3: CASSARGPTMGTDTQYF

J: TRBJ2-5
size: .
V: TRBV2
D: .
DNA: TGTGCCAGCAGTGAATCTACCCTAGGGGCCCAGTACTTC
CDR3: CASSESTLGAQYF

J: TRBJ2-7
size: .
V: TRBV27
D: .
DNA: TGTGCCAGCAGCCCGCAGGCAGCGACCACCTACGAGCAGTACTTC
CDR3: CASSPQAATTYEQYF

J: TRBJ2-5
size: .
V: TRBV2
D: .
DNA: TGTGCCAGCTCCGGGGGTAGCGCGCGATCCCAGTACTTC
CDR3: CASSGGSARSQYF

J: TRBJ2-6
size: .
V: TRBV18
D: .
DNA: TGTGCCAGCTCACCAATAGGGGTAGCTGGGGCCAACGTCCTGACTTTC
CDR3: CASSPIGVAGANVLTF

J: TRBJ1-4
size: .
V: TRBV7-9
D: .
DNA: TGTGCCAGCAGCCCAACGTCAGGGTTCAGAAATGAAAAACTGTTTTTT
CDR3: CASSPTSGFRNEKLFF

J: TRBJ2-1
size: .
V: TRBV11-3
D: .
DNA: TGTGCCAGCAGCTTAGATGGGGAGATCGATGAGCAGTTCTTC
CDR3: CASSLDGEIDEQFF

J: TRBJ1-5
size: .
V: TRBV6-1
D: TRBD1
DNA: TGTGCCAGCAGGGAGACAGGGGGCTCCCAGCATTTT
CDR3: CASRETGGSQHF

J: TRBJ2-3
size: .
V: TRBV7-9
D: .
DNA: TGTGCCAGCAGCCCTTCTTGGGATACGCAGTATTTT
CDR3: CASSPSWDTQYF

J: TRBJ1-5
size: .
V: TRBV7-9
D: TRBD1
DNA: TGTGCCAGCAGCTCACAGGGGGTGAGCAATCAGCCCCAGCATTTT
CDR3: CASSSQGVSNQPQHF

J: TRBJ2-3
size: .
V: TRBV10-1
D: TRBD2
DNA: TGCGCCAGCAGTGAACTAGCGGGAGCCACAGATACGCAGTATTTT
CDR3: CASSELAGATDTQYF

J: TRBJ1-1
size: .
V: TRBV2
D: .
DNA: TGTGCCAGCAGTTGGACGGTTATGAACACTGAAGCTTTCTTT
CDR3: CASSWTVMNTEAFF

J: TRBJ2-1
size: once
V: TRBV2
D: TRBD2
DNA: TGTGCCAACTCGCTAGCGGGGGGCAGCTCCTACAATGAGCAGTTCTTC
CDR3: CANSLAGGSSYNEQFF

J: TRBJ2-2
size: .
V: TRBV11-2
D: .
DNA: TGTGCCAGCAGCTTATTCGGGAGGAACACCGGGGAGCTGTTTTTT
CDR3: CASSLFGRNTGELFF

J: TRBJ2-1
size: .
V: TRBV14
D: .
DNA: TGTGCCAGCAGCCAAGGGGCCGGGACCAAGTACAATGAGCAGTTCTTC
CDR3: CASSQGAGTKYNEQFF

J: TRBJ2-7
size: .
V: TRBV2
D: TRBD1
DNA: TGTGCCAGCGTGGGACAGATGTCCTCCTACGAGCAGTACTTC
CDR3: CASVGQMSSYEQYF

J: TRBJ2-3
size: once
V: TRBV19
D: .
DNA: TGTGCCAGTACTCCAAGCCTGGGACCCGCGGATACGCAGTATTTT
CDR3: CASTPSLGPADTQYF

J: TRBJ1-1
size: .
V: TRBV5-1
D: .
DNA: TGCGCCAGCAGCTTAGGCAGGGCGAGCACTGAAGCTTTCTTT
CDR3: CASSLGRASTEAFF

J: TRBJ2-7
size: .
V: TRBV7-2
D: .
DNA: TGTGCCAGCAGCTTATCGGTTGGGCAGTACTTC
CDR3: CASSLSVGQYF

J: TRBJ1-2
size: .
V: TRBV6-5
D: .
DNA: TGTGCCAGCAGTTACTCCACCTGGGGCACCTCCTATGGCTACACCTTC
CDR3: CASSYSTWGTSYGYTF

J: TRBJ2-1
size: .
V: TRBV10-3
D: .
DNA: TGTGCCATCAGTGACAGTGTGCTCTCCTACAATGAGCAGTTCTTC
CDR3: CAISDSVLSYNEQFF